The 18 T cell receptor beta chains in this list originate from one sample, sequenced in a study of blood T cell repertoires in COVID-19. Sequenced by immunoSEQ multiplex PCR; TCRdb stores in-frame clones only, minus some. The sample comprises a few hundred thousand clones, roughly 85% of which are singletons, and more than 10% rests with the top ten. The sequenced material came from peripheral blood. The receptors derive from a woman under 30 who had recovered from COVID-19.

The chain is built from TRBV27 and TRBJ2-7; 11 positions agree with TRBD2. The CDR3 is made up of 14 amino acids. Trimming removed 5 bases from V and 6 bases from J; junction bases left unmatched: 6. CDR1 MNHEY and CDR2 SMNVEV come from the germline V gene (reference sequence). The CDR3 sequence is CASSQLAGASEQYF. CDR3 sequence (DNA): TGTGCCAGCAGTCAACTAGCGGGAGCGAGCGAGCAGTACTTC.

The chain joins TRBV9 to TRBJ2-1, with 9 bases aligning to TRBD1. V lost 0 bases and J lost 9; bases outside the gene matches: 7. CDR3 size: 15 residues. CDR1 and CDR2 from the germline V gene are SGDLS and YYNGEE. The CDR3: CASSVGDRAYGEQFF. DNA for the CDR3: TGTGCCAGCAGCGTAGGGGACAGGGCTTACGGTGAGCAGTTCTTC.

The gene calls are TRBV10-3 and TRBJ2-1, with D perhaps matching TRBD2 (5 bases). The CDR3 consists of 16 residues. Germline-derived CDR1 and CDR2 are ENHRY and SYGVKD. The V end was cut by 2 bases, the J end by 6 bases, with 17 bases between. CDR3: CAISERGAETSNEQFF. In nucleotides, the CDR3 is TGTGCCATCAGTGAGAGAGGAGCGGAGACCTCCAATGAGCAGTTCTTC.

This chain uses TRBV19 with TRBJ2-1, with 11 positions matching TRBD2. The germline gives CDR1 LNHDA, CDR2 SQIVND (reference sequence). CDR3 length: 16 residues. The V and J ends lost 7 bases and 6 bases, in that order; junction bases with no gene match: 11. CDR3 residues: CASTSLAGGPFNEQFF. The CDR3 bases are TGTGCCAGTACCTCTTTAGCGGGAGGGCCTTTCAATGAGCAGTTCTTC.

The CDR3 DNA reads as TGTGCCAGCAGTTACAGACAGGGTGGCTATGGCTACACCTTC. Its protein is CASSYRQGGYGYTF. The chain has TRBV6-2 or TRBV6-3 and TRBJ1-2; 7 bases are shared with TRBD1. With V trimmed by 2 bases and J by 4 bases, 4 bases remained unmatched. The CDR3 spans 14 residues. Germline V lookup: CDR1 MNHEY, CDR2 SVGEGT.

J is TRBJ1-6 and V is TRBV7-6; D is unresolved. The CDR3 totals 17 residues. CDR1 SGHVS and CDR2 FNYEAQ come from the germline V gene. V was trimmed by 1 base and J by 0 bases, leaving 10 bases between them. CDR3 DNA sequence: TGTGCCAGCAGCTTAGACGCTTCGAGCTCCTATAATTCACCCCTCCACTTT. As protein: CASSLDASSSYNSPLHF. Looking up the rest from reference TRBV7-6 and TRBJ1-6 gives the full variable domain: GAGVSQSPRYKVTKRGQDVALRCDPISGHVSLYWYRQALGQGPEFLTYFNYEAQQDKSGLPNDRFSAERPEGSISTLTIQRTEQRDSAMYRCASSLDASSSYNSPLHFGNGTRLTVT.

This rearrangement joins TRBV28 to TRBJ1-1; D may be TRBD1 (5 bases). V dropped 10 bases and J dropped 4 bases, with 10 bases sitting between them. CDR3 size: 11 residues. The germline V gene has CDR1 MDHEN and CDR2 SYDVKM. The CDR3 loop is CATGGITEAFF. CDR3 coding DNA: TGTGCCACGGGGGGTATCACTGAAGCTTTCTTT.

The J gene is TRBJ1-2, the V gene TRBV27; 7 bases agree with TRBD1. The V gene's germline CDR1 is MNHEY and CDR2 SMNVEV (reference sequence). V shed 2 bases, J shed 2 bases, and the junction held 5 bases outside the gene matches. The CDR3 consists of 15 residues. CDR3: CASSLLAGGNYGYTF. The CDR3 region has the DNA TGTGCCAGCAGTTTACTGGCAGGGGGAAACTATGGCTACACCTTC.

V is TRBV28 and J is TRBJ1-4; 7 bases align to TRBD1. Germline V gives CDR1 MDHEN, CDR2 SYDVKM. With 3 bases clipped from V and 5 bases from J, the junction kept 9 bases outside the gene matches. The CDR3 runs 16 residues. CDR3 nucleotide sequence: TGTGCCAGCAGTTTCCCGCTGGCAGGGGGGAATGAAAAACTGTTTTTT. This codes for CASSFPLAGGNEKLFF.

This clone has more than one count but fewer than ten. V and J are TRBV13 and TRBJ1-1; D may be TRBD1 (5 bases). Trimming pared 11 bases from V and 1 base from J, leaving 17 bases between. Per the germline V gene, CDR1 is PRHDT and CDR2 is FYEKMQ (reference sequence). This CDR3 has 14 amino acids. In DNA form, the CDR3 reads TGTGCCGTACGATACTTAAGGGGGAACACTGAAGCTTTCTTT. Translation gives CAVRYLRGNTEAFF.

The chain combines TRBV12-5 with TRBJ2-1; 14 bases are a match to TRBD2. From germline, CDR1 is LGHNT and CDR2 FRNRAP. Trimming took 6 bases from V and 14 from J; bases not matched to a gene: 6. This CDR3 is built from 13 residues. The CDR3 loop is CASGRGLAGDKFF. The CDR3 DNA reads as TGTGCTAGTGGCCGGGGACTAGCGGGAGATAAGTTCTTC.

The chain employs TRBV3-1 (or the pseudogene TRBV3-2) and TRBJ2-5; 8 bases align to TRBD1. The J segment lost 4 bases and the V segment lost 5 bases, leaving 12 bases of the junction unmatched. Germline CDR1 LGHDT, CDR2 YNNKEL (reference sequence). The CDR3 runs to 16 residues. The CDR3 spells CASSDKQDRAAETQYF. CDR3 coding DNA: TGTGCCAGCAGCGATAAACAGGACAGGGCGGCAGAGACCCAGTACTTC.

The chain joins TRBV9 to TRBJ2-5, with a weak D call TRBD2 (6 bases). CDR1 and CDR2 from the germline V gene are SGDLS and YYNGEE. Trimming stripped 6 bases from V and 1 base from J, with 13 bases between. The CDR3 contains 14 residues. Here the CDR3 DNA reads TGTGCCAGCACCTCAAGGGAGGCCCAAGAGACCCAGTACTTC. Encoded protein: CASTSREAQETQYF.

The chain uses TRBV19 and TRBJ1-2; 10 bases line up with TRBD1. Germline V CDR1 and CDR2: LNHDA, SQIVND (reference sequence). The CDR3 has 16 amino acids. The J segment lost 0 bases and the V segment lost 8 bases, leaving 9 bases of the junction unmatched. The CDR3 region has the DNA TGTGCCAGTTTTGAGACAGGGGGCCTCGCTAACTATGGCTACACCTTC. Translated: CASFETGGLANYGYTF.

The rearrangement uses TRBV6-6 and TRBJ2-7; D gene uncertain. The CDR3 is made up of 11 amino acids. Germline V lookup: CDR1 MNHNY, CDR2 SVGAGI (reference sequence). Trimming pared 5 bases from V and 7 bases from J, leaving 9 bases between. For the CDR3, the DNA is TGTGCCAGCAGTGAACGGTGGGAGCAGTACTTC. It yields the protein CASSERWEQYF.

The V call is TRBV4-1, the J call TRBJ2-7; 9 bases line up with TRBD2. CDR1 and CDR2 from the germline V gene are MGHRA and YSYEKL. After removal of 4 bases from V and 4 bases from J, the junction contained 2 bases not matched to a gene. The CDR3 contains 13 residues. The CDR3 nucleotides read TGCGCCAGCAGCCCGACTAGCGGATACGAGCAGTACTTC. Protein product: CASSPTSGYEQYF.

The V and J genes are TRBV19 and TRBJ1-1, with D maybe TRBD1 (6 bases). This CDR3 is 15 amino acids long. The germline CDR1 and CDR2 sequences are LNHDA and SQIVND (reference sequence). The V end lost 3 bases, the J end lost 4 bases, and 15 bases lay between the germline ends. The CDR3 spells CASSIAAGAGTEAFF. The CDR3 DNA is TGTGCCAGTAGTATCGCGGCAGGGGCTGGCACTGAAGCTTTCTTT.

The V and J genes are TRBV5-1 and TRBJ2-5; 7 bases line up with TRBD1. The length of the CDR3 is 15 residues. In germline, CDR1 is SGHRS, CDR2 YFSETQ. V shed 4 bases, J shed 1 base, and the junction held 7 bases outside the gene matches. The CDR3 sequence is CASSPGTALQETQYF. The CDR3 DNA is TGCGCCAGCAGCCCCGGGACAGCTCTCCAAGAGACCCAGTACTTC.